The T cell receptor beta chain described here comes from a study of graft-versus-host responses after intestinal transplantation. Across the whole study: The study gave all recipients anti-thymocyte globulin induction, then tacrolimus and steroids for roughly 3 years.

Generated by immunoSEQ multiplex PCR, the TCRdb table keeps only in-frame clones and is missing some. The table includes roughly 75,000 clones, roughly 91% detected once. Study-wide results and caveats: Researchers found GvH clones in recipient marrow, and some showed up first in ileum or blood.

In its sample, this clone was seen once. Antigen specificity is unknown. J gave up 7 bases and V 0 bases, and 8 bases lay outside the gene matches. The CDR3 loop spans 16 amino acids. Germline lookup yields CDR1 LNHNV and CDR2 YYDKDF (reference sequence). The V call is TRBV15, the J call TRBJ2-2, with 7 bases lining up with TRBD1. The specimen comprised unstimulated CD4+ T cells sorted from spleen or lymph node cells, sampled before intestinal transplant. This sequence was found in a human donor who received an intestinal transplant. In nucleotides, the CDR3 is TGTGCCACCAGCAGAGATGTCGAGGGGGCGGGCGGGGAGCTGTTTTTT. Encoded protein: CATSRDVEGAGGELFF.